This entry describes one T cell receptor beta chain. Its antigen is not identified. Arm-PCR of CDR3 regions and iRepertoire HTBI primers were the basis on which TCR beta libraries were built. From the multiplex PCR reads, TCRdb called clonotypes with MiXCR, one entry per CDR3 protein. Seen here are over 450,000 distinct CDR3 sequences, around a fifth observed once, and the top ten hold 7.1%. The sample belongs to a study of regulatory T cells in long-lasting Graves disease. General study findings and limits: Compared with new cases, persistent Graves' patients showed reduced TCR diversity. Owing to a sample size that was small, accuracy may have been reduced.

Time point here: persistent/refractory GD, antithyroid drugs over 5 years with positive TRAb. Extracted RNA from PBMCs served as the source of the TCR library. Graves' disease diagnosis used American Thyroid Association guidelines. The germline V gene encodes CDR1 KGHDR and CDR2 SFDVKD. After removal of 4 bases from V and 0 bases from J, the junction contained 11 bases not matched to a gene. This CDR3 spans 20 amino acids. The receptor's source is a female donor with Graves disease. The sequencing here drew on peripheral blood mononuclear cells (PBMCs), taken when the disease was refractory, from a patient treated with antithyroid drugs. This chain connects TRBV24-1 to TRBJ2-2; 12 bases agree with TRBD1. CDR3 residues: CATSERDRGPHTANTGELFF. The DNA of the CDR3 is TGTGCCACCAGTGAACGGGACAGGGGGCCCCATACTGCGAACACCGGGGAGCTGTTTTTT.